The 15 T cell receptor beta chains reported below all come from one sample, sequenced in a study of tissue T cells after allogeneic stem cell transplantation. Libraries were prepared by immunoSEQ multiplex PCR; TCRdb keeps only in-frame clonotypes and omits some of them. The table shows roughly 25,000 clones, with about 70% occurring only once. The sample consisted of tissue from the ileum, taken at autopsy. These receptors all stem from a female donor over 55 with lung cancer.

V and J are TRBV6-5 and TRBJ2-5; tentatively, D is TRBD2 (6 bases). Deletions cut 6 bases from V and 2 bases from J, with 16 bases between. The germline CDR1 and CDR2 sequences are MNHEY and SVGAGI. The CDR3 covers 15 residues. CDR3 sequence reads: CASRLRVGTQETQYF. In DNA, the CDR3 is TGTGCCAGCAGGCTTCGGGTGGGGACTCAAGAGACCCAGTACTTC.

The chain uses TRBV10-3 and TRBJ2-4, with no clear D. The germline V and J ends were trimmed by 7 bases and 7 bases, with 14 bases remaining between them. Per germline, CDR1 ENHRY and CDR2 SYGVKD. The CDR3 consists of 13 residues. The CDR3 reads CAIMGDANNIQYF. The CDR3 DNA follows: TGTGCCATCATGGGCGACGCGAATAACATTCAGTACTTC.

This chain connects TRBV12-3 or TRBV12-4 to TRBJ1-1; D is perhaps TRBD1 (5 bases). The CDR3 contains 12 residues. Trimming removed 4 bases from V and 4 bases from J, with 7 bases in between. CDR3 residues: CASSSGVTEAFF. The CDR3 DNA follows: TGTGCCAGCAGTTCGGGGGTCACTGAAGCTTTCTTT.

This clone was observed a single time. This rearrangement joins TRBV30 to TRBJ2-3; the D gene is possibly TRBD2 (5 bases). Germline lookup yields CDR1 GTSNPN and CDR2 SVGIG (reference sequence). The CDR3 length is 13 residues. The V gene lost 4 bases and the J gene lost 1 base, with 9 bases spanning the gap. DNA of the CDR3: TGTGCCTGGAAAACTAGAGGCACAGATACGCAGTATTTT. Amino acids: CAWKTRGTDTQYF. Complete variable domain (other parts from reference TRBV30 and TRBJ2-3): SQTIHQWPATLVQPVGSPLSLECTVEGTSNPNLYWYRQAAGRGLQLLFYSVGIGQISSEVPQNLSASRPQDRQFILSSKKLLLSDSGFYLCAWKTRGTDTQYFGPGTRLTVL.

V gene TRBV18 combines with J gene TRBJ1-6, with a weak D call TRBD1 (6 bases). Germline loops: CDR1 KGHSH, CDR2 LQKENI. The CDR3 is 16 amino acids. Trimming left V 5 bases short and J 4 bases short, with 15 bases between. The CDR3 DNA is TGTGCCAGCTCAACACAGGGATCGGGGTATAATTCACCCCTCCACTTT. Translation: CASSTQGSGYNSPLHF.

This clone has more than one count but fewer than ten. This chain links TRBV7-9 with TRBJ2-7; possible D gene TRBD1, 6 bases. The CDR3 runs 14 residues. Germline V gives CDR1 SEHNR, CDR2 FQNEAQ (reference sequence). Trimming removed 0 bases at V and 3 bases at J, with 9 bases between. CDR3: CASSLAAGDYEQYF. In DNA form, the CDR3 reads TGTGCCAGCAGCTTAGCCGCAGGGGACTACGAGCAGTACTTC. Together with reference TRBV7-9 and TRBJ2-7, the CDR3 gives the full variable domain: DTGVSQNPRHKITKRGQNVTFRCDPISEHNRLYWYRQTLGQGPEFLTYFQNEAQLEKSRLLSDRFSAERPKGSFSTLEIQRTEQGDSAMYLCASSLAAGDYEQYFGPGTRLTVT.

This clone appeared once. The genes are TRBV19 and TRBJ2-1, with TRBD1 as a possible D gene (6 bases). The V end lost 4 bases, the J end lost 3 bases, and 7 bases lay between the germline ends. The CDR3 loop spans 13 amino acids. Germline V gives CDR1 LNHDA, CDR2 SQIVND (reference sequence). This CDR3 is CASSKGVYNEQFF. In DNA, the CDR3 is TGTGCCAGTAGTAAGGGGGTCTACAATGAGCAGTTCTTC.

The V and J genes are TRBV7-2 and TRBJ2-2; possible D gene TRBD1, 5 bases. CDR1 and CDR2 from the germline V gene are SGHTA and FQGNSA. This CDR3 region has 15 residues. V was clipped by 3 bases and J by 3 bases, with 11 bases between them. In DNA, the CDR3 is TGTGCCAGCAGCTTGGTCCCCAGGGACACCGGGGAGCTGTTTTTT. This gives the protein CASSLVPRDTGELFF.

The chain has TRBV6-4 and TRBJ1-2; the D gene is possibly TRBD1 (5 bases). Germline V gene data show CDR1 as MRHNA and CDR2 as SNTAGT. The ends were cut back, 6 bases at V and 1 base at J, with 15 bases in the middle. The CDR3 covers 15 residues. CDR3 in amino acids: CASSPGAGVNYGYTF. The CDR3 nucleotides read TGTGCCAGCAGCCCCGGGGCTGGGGTTAACTATGGCTACACCTTC.

The genes are TRBV7-9 and TRBJ1-6; D perhaps matches TRBD1 (5 bases). The CDR3 covers 15 residues. V was pared by 3 bases and J by 8 bases, with 14 bases between. Germline values: CDR1 SEHNR, CDR2 FQNEAQ (reference sequence). The CDR3: CASSFPGPTDSPLHF. The CDR3 DNA sequence: TGTGCCAGCAGCTTCCCGGGACCGACGGATTCACCCCTCCACTTT.

The genes are TRBV20-1 and TRBJ1-5; 8 bases fit TRBD1. Germline loops: CDR1 DFQATT, CDR2 SNEGSKA (reference sequence). Trimming removed 3 bases from V and 6 bases from J; junction bases left unmatched: 4. The CDR3 is 13 residues long. The CDR3 nucleotides are TGCAGTGCTAGTGGCAGGGGGCTTCAGCCCCAGCATTTT. It translates to CSASGRGLQPQHF.

This clone was counted a few times. This sequence joins TRBV5-6 and TRBJ2-7; 7 bases map to TRBD2. The CDR3 length is 13 residues. Germline V CDR1 and CDR2: SGHDT, YYEEEE. Germline trimming cut 1 base from V and 3 bases from J; bases unmatched to any gene: 1. The CDR3 DNA is TGTGCCAGCAGCTTGTCGGGGGGCTACGAGCAGTACTTC. It codes for CASSLSGGYEQYF.

The rearrangement uses TRBV14 and TRBJ2-1, with unresolved D. The germline V gene has CDR1 SGHDN and CDR2 FVKESK. V was pared by 1 base and J by 1 base, with 11 bases between. This CDR3 spans 16 amino acids. CDR3 protein: CASSQGDFFSYNEQFF. The CDR3 region has the DNA TGTGCCAGCAGCCAAGGGGATTTTTTTTCCTACAATGAGCAGTTCTTC.

This chain joins TRBV7-8 and TRBJ1-2, with 8 positions matching TRBD1. The J segment lost 10 bases and the V segment lost 2 bases, leaving 9 bases of the junction unmatched. The CDR3 is made up of 14 amino acids. Per germline, CDR1 SGHVS and CDR2 FQNEAQ. The CDR3 sequence is CASSLPTGAGDYTF. The DNA of the CDR3 is TGTGCCAGCAGCTTACCGACAGGGGCGGGGGACTACACCTTC.

J is TRBJ1-5 and V is TRBV12-5, with 9 bases aligning to TRBD1. Germline lookup yields CDR1 LGHNT and CDR2 FRNRAP. This CDR3 is 16 amino acids long. The trim removed 7 bases at V and 5 bases at J, leaving 12 bases unmatched. CDR3 sequence: CASEAGTGRVYQPQHF. The DNA for the CDR3 is TGTGCTAGTGAAGCCGGGACAGGGAGGGTTTATCAGCCCCAGCATTTT.